The 2 T cell receptor beta chains listed next were all sequenced from one sample in a study of blood T cell repertoires in COVID-19. Sequencing was performed with immunoSEQ multiplex PCR; in TCRdb, only in-frame clones are kept and a portion is missing. The table shows about 270,000 clones, with 85% to 90% occurring only once. What was sequenced was PBMCs or T cells enriched from blood (not recorded which). These receptor sequences come from a woman younger than 30 who had recovered from COVID-19.

The rearrangement links TRBV30 to TRBJ1-2; possible D gene TRBD1, 6 bases. Trimming took off 6 bases at V and 6 bases at J, with 11 bases between the two ends. This CDR3 is 11 amino acids long. The germline V gene encodes CDR1 GTSNPN and CDR2 SVGIG (reference sequence). The DNA of the CDR3 is TGTGCCTGTAGGGGGGGAGATGGCTACACCTTC. Translation: CACRGGDGYTF.

The J gene is TRBJ2-1, the V gene TRBV7-9; TRBD1 aligns across 9 bases. Per the germline V gene, CDR1 is SEHNR and CDR2 is FQNEAQ (reference sequence). There are 18 residues in the CDR3. V lost 5 bases to trimming and J lost 6 bases; unmatched junction nucleotides: 17. The CDR3 sequence is CASSPRGGDRENPNEQFF. CDR3 bases: TGTGCCAGCAGCCCCCGGGGAGGGGACAGGGAGAACCCCAATGAGCAGTTCTTC.